This is a list of T cell receptor beta chains from one sample in a study of CD8 T cells in ankylosing spondylitis. MiXCR, applied by TCRdb to the 5' RACE reads, yields one record per CDR3 protein. This table holds about 400,000 distinct CDR3 sequences, under 25% found once. The sequencing sample was made of blood, either unsorted or a sorted T cell fraction (not recorded which). The source of these receptors is a male donor with ankylosing spondylitis. The CDR3 runs from the conserved cysteine through the conserved F or W. Each record gives: CDR3 protein, CDR3 DNA, clone size, D gene, J gene, V gene. D genes are given only for firm matches. Not every row has a clone size; where given, it reads once, few, many or a size class.

CDR3aa: CASSFSQPQLWQFF
CDR3nt: TGTGCCAGCAGTTTTTCACAACCCCAATTATGGCAGTTCTTC
abundance: few
d_gene: .
j_gene: TRBJ2-1
v_gene: TRBV12-3/TRBV12-4

CDR3aa: CASSRSSIAGELFF
CDR3nt: TGTGCCAGCAGTCGATCTAGTATCGCCGGGGAGCTGTTTTTT
abundance: few
d_gene: .
j_gene: TRBJ2-2
v_gene: TRBV28

CDR3aa: CASSLLTVTGELFF
CDR3nt: TGTGCCAGCAGCTTACTCACAGTGACCGGGGAGCTGTTTTTT
abundance: few
d_gene: .
j_gene: TRBJ2-2
v_gene: TRBV7-8

CDR3aa: CASRYLRVSYEQYF
CDR3nt: TGTGCCAGCAGATACCTTAGAGTCTCCTACGAGCAGTACTTC
abundance: few
d_gene: .
j_gene: TRBJ2-7
v_gene: TRBV2

CDR3aa: CASSQEWAAQETQYF
CDR3nt: TGTGCCAGCAGCCAAGAATGGGCAGCACAAGAGACCCAGTACTTC
abundance: .
d_gene: .
j_gene: TRBJ2-5
v_gene: TRBV14

CDR3aa: CASSLGGLRDTQYF
CDR3nt: TGTGCCAGCAGCTTAGGGGGCCTAAGAGATACGCAGTATTTT
abundance: few
d_gene: .
j_gene: TRBJ2-3
v_gene: TRBV7-2

CDR3aa: CSARVARLSEQYF
CDR3nt: TGCAGTGCTAGAGTCGCTAGACTTAGCGAGCAGTACTTC
abundance: .
d_gene: .
j_gene: TRBJ2-7
v_gene: TRBV20-1

CDR3aa: CSVARRVTNNEQFF
CDR3nt: TGCAGCGTCGCACGACGTGTAACTAACAATGAGCAGTTCTTC
abundance: .
d_gene: .
j_gene: TRBJ2-1
v_gene: TRBV29-1

CDR3aa: CASSIGASDRDEQFF
CDR3nt: TGTGCCAGTAGTATTGGCGCTAGTGATCGGGATGAGCAGTTCTTC
abundance: .
d_gene: .
j_gene: TRBJ2-1
v_gene: TRBV19

CDR3aa: CSVRDRTFHSEAFF
CDR3nt: TGCAGCGTACGGGATAGGACATTTCACTCTGAAGCTTTCTTT
abundance: many
d_gene: .
j_gene: TRBJ1-1
v_gene: TRBV29-1

CDR3aa: CASSFRIAGYNEQFF
CDR3nt: TGTGCCAGCAGCTTTCGGATAGCCGGCTACAATGAGCAGTTCTTC
abundance: .
d_gene: .
j_gene: TRBJ2-1
v_gene: TRBV7-3

CDR3aa: CASSVRDRGFEQYF
CDR3nt: TGTGCCAGCAGTGTCCGGGACAGGGGTTTCGAGCAGTACTTC
abundance: few
d_gene: TRBD1
j_gene: TRBJ2-7
v_gene: TRBV28

CDR3aa: CASSVADRDNEQYF
CDR3nt: TGTGCCAGCAGCGTAGCAGACAGGGATAACGAGCAGTACTTC
abundance: few
d_gene: TRBD1
j_gene: TRBJ2-7
v_gene: TRBV9

CDR3aa: CASRLGQMMNNEQFF
CDR3nt: TGTGCCAGCAGATTGGGACAGATGATGAACAATGAGCAGTTCTTC
abundance: few
d_gene: TRBD1
j_gene: TRBJ2-1
v_gene: TRBV7-2

CDR3aa: CASSGKLAGGPGNEQFF
CDR3nt: TGTGCCAGCAGTGGAAAACTAGCGGGAGGGCCTGGGAATGAGCAGTTCTTC
abundance: few
d_gene: TRBD2
j_gene: TRBJ2-1
v_gene: TRBV12-3/TRBV12-4

CDR3aa: CAIMGAGGAYQETQYF
CDR3nt: TGTGCCATCATGGGCGCCGGGGGGGCGTACCAAGAGACCCAGTACTTC
abundance: few
d_gene: TRBD2
j_gene: TRBJ2-5
v_gene: TRBV10-3

CDR3aa: CAWSVTAYEQYF
CDR3nt: TGTGCCTGGAGTGTAACAGCATACGAGCAGTACTTC
abundance: .
d_gene: .
j_gene: TRBJ2-7
v_gene: TRBV30

CDR3aa: CSARAPGALYEQYF
CDR3nt: TGCAGTGCTAGGGCCCCGGGCGCACTCTACGAGCAGTACTTC
abundance: .
d_gene: .
j_gene: TRBJ2-7
v_gene: TRBV20-1

CDR3aa: CASSVAPGRSYEQYF
CDR3nt: TGTGCCAGCAGCGTAGCCCCGGGAAGGTCCTACGAGCAGTACTTC
abundance: .
d_gene: .
j_gene: TRBJ2-7
v_gene: TRBV9

CDR3aa: CASSLGGRPTDTQYF
CDR3nt: TGCGCCAGCAGCTTGGGCGGGAGGCCCACAGATACGCAGTATTTT
abundance: .
d_gene: TRBD2
j_gene: TRBJ2-3
v_gene: TRBV5-1

CDR3aa: CASSHRQGRNWGHYEQYF
CDR3nt: TGTGCCAGCAGTCACCGACAGGGTCGAAACTGGGGCCACTACGAGCAGTACTTC
abundance: .
d_gene: TRBD1
j_gene: TRBJ2-7
v_gene: TRBV14

CDR3aa: CSVTDGVYEQYF
CDR3nt: TGCAGCGTCACGGACGGCGTGTACGAGCAGTACTTC
abundance: .
d_gene: .
j_gene: TRBJ2-7
v_gene: TRBV29-1

CDR3aa: CASGLGTSTDTQYF
CDR3nt: TGTGCTAGTGGTTTGGGGACGAGCACAGATACGCAGTATTTT
abundance: few
d_gene: .
j_gene: TRBJ2-3
v_gene: TRBV12-5

CDR3aa: CASSKDLALSLDTGELFF
CDR3nt: TGTGCCAGCAGCAAAGACTTAGCCCTGAGCTTGGACACCGGGGAGCTGTTTTTT
abundance: .
d_gene: .
j_gene: TRBJ2-2
v_gene: TRBV9

CDR3aa: CASSKGTVQETQYF
CDR3nt: TGCGCCAGCAGCAAAGGGACAGTCCAAGAGACCCAGTACTTC
abundance: many
d_gene: TRBD1
j_gene: TRBJ2-5
v_gene: TRBV4-3

CDR3aa: CASSDVAGSYEQYF
CDR3nt: TGTGCCAGCAGCGACGTAGCGGGATCCTACGAGCAGTACTTC
abundance: .
d_gene: TRBD2
j_gene: TRBJ2-7
v_gene: TRBV9

CDR3aa: CASSTSTVMNTEAFF
CDR3nt: TGTGCCAGCAGCACCTCGACCGTAATGAACACTGAAGCTTTCTTT
abundance: .
d_gene: .
j_gene: TRBJ1-1
v_gene: TRBV9

CDR3aa: CASSLRERDEQYF
CDR3nt: TGTGCCAGCAGTTTAAGGGAGAGGGACGAGCAGTACTTC
abundance: .
d_gene: .
j_gene: TRBJ2-7
v_gene: TRBV12-3/TRBV12-4

CDR3aa: CASDRRDTGELFF
CDR3nt: TGTGCCAGCGACAGGCGTGACACCGGGGAGCTGTTTTTT
abundance: .
d_gene: .
j_gene: TRBJ2-2
v_gene: TRBV12-3/TRBV12-4

CDR3aa: CASSPWAGEAKNIQYF
CDR3nt: TGCGCCAGCAGCCCTTGGGCAGGGGAGGCCAAAAACATTCAGTACTTC
abundance: .
d_gene: .
j_gene: TRBJ2-4
v_gene: TRBV4-1

CDR3aa: CASFRSGGRGVYEQYF
CDR3nt: TGTGCCAGCTTCAGATCGGGGGGCCGAGGTGTCTACGAGCAGTACTTC
abundance: .
d_gene: .
j_gene: TRBJ2-7
v_gene: TRBV18

CDR3aa: CATQGMEQYF
CDR3nt: TGTGCCACCCAGGGGATGGAGCAGTACTTC
abundance: .
d_gene: .
j_gene: TRBJ2-7
v_gene: TRBV28

CDR3aa: CASLQQGANVNIQYF
CDR3nt: TGTGCCAGCCTTCAACAGGGGGCAAATGTAAACATTCAGTACTTC
abundance: .
d_gene: TRBD1
j_gene: TRBJ2-4
v_gene: TRBV6-2/TRBV6-3

CDR3aa: CASSSPGLAASYNEQFF
CDR3nt: TGTGCCAGCAGTTCCCCGGGACTAGCGGCCTCCTACAATGAGCAGTTCTTC
abundance: .
d_gene: TRBD2
j_gene: TRBJ2-1
v_gene: TRBV6-5

CDR3aa: CASSLAGIENEQFF
CDR3nt: TGTGCCAGCAGCTTAGCGGGAATCGAGAATGAGCAGTTCTTC
abundance: few
d_gene: .
j_gene: TRBJ2-1
v_gene: TRBV11-2

CDR3aa: CASSYSSPGANTGELFF
CDR3nt: TGTGCCAGCAGTTATTCCTCACCGGGGGCGAACACCGGGGAGCTGTTTTTT
abundance: .
d_gene: .
j_gene: TRBJ2-2
v_gene: TRBV6-5

CDR3aa: CSASGDRARDTEAFF
CDR3nt: TGCAGTGCTAGTGGGGACAGGGCTCGAGACACTGAAGCTTTCTTT
abundance: .
d_gene: TRBD1
j_gene: TRBJ1-1
v_gene: TRBV20-1

CDR3aa: CASSRLVGGNEQFF
CDR3nt: TGTGCCAGCAGCCGACTAGTGGGCGGGAATGAGCAGTTCTTC
abundance: .
d_gene: .
j_gene: TRBJ2-1
v_gene: TRBV3-1

CDR3aa: CASSWTGGKDQPQHF
CDR3nt: TGTGCCAGCAGTTGGACAGGGGGGAAGGATCAGCCCCAGCATTTT
abundance: few
d_gene: TRBD1
j_gene: TRBJ1-5
v_gene: TRBV27

CDR3aa: CSARGQGGNYGYTF
CDR3nt: TGCAGTGCTAGGGGACAGGGGGGTAACTATGGCTACACCTTC
abundance: few
d_gene: TRBD1
j_gene: TRBJ1-2
v_gene: TRBV20-1

CDR3aa: CASSQERQGYSPLHF
CDR3nt: TGTGCCAGCAGCCAAGAGCGACAGGGTTATTCACCCCTCCACTTT
abundance: .
d_gene: TRBD1
j_gene: TRBJ1-6
v_gene: TRBV3-1

CDR3aa: CSARQGGGSDTQYF
CDR3nt: TGCAGTGCTAGACAGGGCGGAGGGTCAGATACGCAGTATTTT
abundance: .
d_gene: .
j_gene: TRBJ2-3
v_gene: TRBV20-1

CDR3aa: CSALGLAGADVGEQYF
CDR3nt: TGCAGTGCTTTGGGACTAGCGGGAGCAGATGTGGGCGAGCAGTACTTC
abundance: many
d_gene: TRBD2
j_gene: TRBJ2-7
v_gene: TRBV20-1

CDR3aa: CASSQRLAGVENIQYF
CDR3nt: TGTGCCAGCAGCCAACGACTAGCGGGAGTAGAAAACATTCAGTACTTC
abundance: .
d_gene: TRBD2
j_gene: TRBJ2-4
v_gene: TRBV4-2

CDR3aa: CASSGQEWATEAFF
CDR3nt: TGTGCCAGCAGTGGACAGGAATGGGCCACTGAAGCTTTCTTT
abundance: many
d_gene: .
j_gene: TRBJ1-1
v_gene: TRBV25-1

CDR3aa: CATSDPGTSGGETQYF
CDR3nt: TGTGCCACCAGTGACCCAGGGACTAGCGGAGGGGAGACCCAGTACTTC
abundance: .
d_gene: TRBD2
j_gene: TRBJ2-5
v_gene: TRBV24-1

CDR3aa: CASSQNMATGELFF
CDR3nt: TGTGCCAGCAGCCAGAACATGGCGACCGGGGAGCTGTTTTTT
abundance: few
d_gene: .
j_gene: TRBJ2-2
v_gene: TRBV14

CDR3aa: CSARDLGTSGSRLHEQYF
CDR3nt: TGCAGTGCTAGAGATCTGGGGACTAGCGGGAGTAGGCTCCACGAGCAGTACTTC
abundance: .
d_gene: TRBD2
j_gene: TRBJ2-7
v_gene: TRBV20-1

CDR3aa: CASSYDRAGEQYF
CDR3nt: TGTGCCAGCAGTTATGACAGGGCTGGGGAGCAGTACTTC
abundance: .
d_gene: TRBD1
j_gene: TRBJ2-7
v_gene: TRBV6-6

CDR3aa: CSARVYGSQGAGNEQFF
CDR3nt: TGCAGTGCTAGAGTTTATGGCTCGCAGGGGGCGGGCAATGAGCAGTTCTTC
abundance: .
d_gene: TRBD1
j_gene: TRBJ2-1
v_gene: TRBV20-1

CDR3aa: CASSFIPISRVSAEAFF
CDR3nt: TGTGCCAGCAGTTTCATCCCGATCAGTCGGGTCTCGGCTGAAGCTTTCTTT
abundance: .
d_gene: .
j_gene: TRBJ1-1
v_gene: TRBV28

CDR3aa: CASSLALAGVPPSSYEQYF
CDR3nt: TGTGCCAGCAGCTTAGCGTTAGCGGGAGTCCCCCCAAGCTCCTACGAGCAGTACTTC
abundance: .
d_gene: TRBD2
j_gene: TRBJ2-7
v_gene: TRBV7-8

CDR3aa: CASSSGQAARRVTQYF
CDR3nt: TGTGCCAGCAGTTCGGGACAGGCCGCTCGCAGGGTTACGCAGTATTTT
abundance: .
d_gene: TRBD1
j_gene: TRBJ2-3
v_gene: TRBV12-3/TRBV12-4